This is a list of T cell receptor beta chains from one sample in a study of CD8 T cells in Susac syndrome. MiXCR, applied by TCRdb to the immunoSEQ multiplex PCR reads, yields one record per CDR3 protein. The sample has some 170,000 distinct CDR3 sequences; approximately 93% are singletons. Material: CD4+ T cells from PBMCs. The receptors stem from a human donor with multiple sclerosis. CDR3s include the opening cysteine and the closing phenylalanine or tryptophan. A D gene is named only where the DNA matches it firmly. Expanded clones are given a class, and other clones once, few, many or no size at all.

v_call	clone_size	d_call	j_call	cdr3_nt	cdr3_aa
TRBV11-2	-	-	TRBJ2-1	TGTGCCAGCAGCTTGGGGACAATAACCAACAATGAGCAGTTCTTC	CASSLGTITNNEQFF
TRBV21-1	-	-	TRBJ2-7	TGTGCCAGCAGCGGACGGGTGCCGTACGAGCAGTACTTC	CASSGRVPYEQYF
TRBV20-1	-	-	TRBJ1-1	TGCAGTGCTAAGGGGCGGGCGAACACTGAAGCTTTCTTT	CSAKGRANTEAFF
TRBV24-1	-	-	TRBJ2-2	TGTGCCACCAGTGACCCTTATAGCACCGGGGAGCTGTTTTTT	CATSDPYSTGELFF
TRBV3-1	-	TRBD1	TRBJ1-1	TGTGCCAGCGGACAGGGGAGGGTCACTGAAGCTTTCTTT	CASGQGRVTEAFF
TRBV28	once	-	TRBJ1-1	TGTGCCAGCATCTCGCTCGTGAACACTGAAGCTTTCTTT	CASISLVNTEAFF
TRBV14	-	TRBD2	TRBJ2-3	TGTGCCAGCAGCAAAGGACTAGCGGACACAGATACGCAGTATTTT	CASSKGLADTDTQYF
TRBV23-1	-	-	TRBJ2-4	TGCGCCCCACGAGGGGTGGCGTGGGGGCCCGAGGCCAAAAACATTCAGTACTTC	CAPRGVAWGPEAKNIQYF
TRBV3-1	-	-	TRBJ1-5	TGTGCCAGCAGTGGGACTGGCAATCAGCCCCAGCATTTT	CASSGTGNQPQHF
TRBV5-1	-	-	TRBJ2-1	TGCGCCAGCAGCTTGATAAGGGGACCCAAAAGGTCCTACAATGAGCAGTTCTTC	CASSLIRGPKRSYNEQFF